This is a list of T cell receptor beta chains from one sample in a study of T cells in Graves' hyperthyroidism and ophthalmopathy. TCRdb processed the multiplex PCR reads anew with MiXCR; each CDR3 protein has one entry. This sample has 350,000 or so distinct CDR3 sequences, with over 15% found just once. The source material was blood. These receptors all stem from a woman in her forties with Graves' ophthalmopathy. Both conserved end residues are part of each CDR3. The order of the fields is D gene, CDR3 length, V gene, J gene, CDR3 protein. D genes are given only for firm matches.

D: -; length: 14; V: TRBV13; J: TRBJ2-5; CDR3: CANSLVQAQETQYF
D: -; length: 12; V: TRBV6-2/TRBV6-3; J: TRBJ1-2; CDR3: CASSPSNYGYTF
D: -; length: 16; V: TRBV20-1; J: TRBJ2-6; CDR3: CSAPSTLHSGANVLTF
D: TRBD2; length: 17; V: TRBV20-1; J: TRBJ2-7; CDR3: CSASPGTTTKEYYEQYF
D: -; length: 15; V: TRBV6-5; J: TRBJ2-5; CDR3: CASSYFRTRQETQYF
D: -; length: 14; V: TRBV12-3/TRBV12-4; J: TRBJ1-1; CDR3: CASTADRRDTEAFF
D: TRBD1; length: 20; V: TRBV6-2/TRBV6-3; J: TRBJ2-4; CDR3: CASSYSTGGSERIAKNIQYF
D: TRBD1; length: 13; V: TRBV20-1; J: TRBJ2-7; CDR3: CSASYRGPREQYF
D: TRBD1; length: 13; V: TRBV7-3; J: TRBJ1-6; CDR3: CASSHDRDSPLHF
D: -; length: 14; V: TRBV30; J: TRBJ1-1; CDR3: CAWSGLQMNTEAFF